Sequencing of this TCR beta chain was carried out in a study of patients and donors after allogeneic stem cell transplantation. MiXCR, run by TCRdb on the RT-PCR reads, gives a single entry per CDR3 protein. The sample holds some 200,000 distinct CDR3 sequences, roughly two fifths seen once. This clonotype was counted a few times. CDR3 length: 12 residues. V shed 3 bases and J shed 7 bases, with 9 bases lying between them. Sequencing was done on a sample of blood, either unsorted or a sorted T cell fraction (not recorded which). The chain carries TRBV12-3 or TRBV12-4 and TRBJ1-2; no reliable D call. The sequence was obtained from a human donor who was either an allogeneic HSCT recipient or a stem cell or donor lymphocyte infusion donor (not recorded which). It is not recorded whose cells these are; they may come from a transplant donor. In DNA form, the CDR3 reads TGTGCCAGCAGTTTTTACTCCTCTGGCTACACCTTC. Translated: CASSFYSSGYTF.